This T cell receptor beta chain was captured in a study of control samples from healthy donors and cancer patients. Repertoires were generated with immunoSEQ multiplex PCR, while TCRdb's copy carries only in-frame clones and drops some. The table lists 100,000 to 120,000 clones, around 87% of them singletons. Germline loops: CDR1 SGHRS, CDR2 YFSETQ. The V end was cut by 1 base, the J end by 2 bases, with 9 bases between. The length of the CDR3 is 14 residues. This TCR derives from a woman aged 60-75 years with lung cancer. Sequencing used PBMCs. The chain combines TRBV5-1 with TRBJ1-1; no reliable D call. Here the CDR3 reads CASSLQNSNTEAFF. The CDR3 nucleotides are TGCGCCAGCAGCTTGCAGAATTCAAACACTGAAGCTTTCTTT.